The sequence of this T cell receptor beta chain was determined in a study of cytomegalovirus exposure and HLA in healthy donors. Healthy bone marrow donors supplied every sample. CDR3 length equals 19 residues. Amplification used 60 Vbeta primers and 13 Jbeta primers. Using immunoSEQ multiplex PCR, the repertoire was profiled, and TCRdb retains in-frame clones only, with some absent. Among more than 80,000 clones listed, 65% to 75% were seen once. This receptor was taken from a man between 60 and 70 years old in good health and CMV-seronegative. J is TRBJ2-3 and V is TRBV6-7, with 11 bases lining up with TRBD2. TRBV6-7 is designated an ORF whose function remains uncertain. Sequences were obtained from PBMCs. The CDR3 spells CGCPMPRLAGGQRGDTQYF. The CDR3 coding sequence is TGTGGCTGTCCAATGCCCCGTTTAGCGGGGGGGCAAAGGGGAGATACGCAGTATTTT.